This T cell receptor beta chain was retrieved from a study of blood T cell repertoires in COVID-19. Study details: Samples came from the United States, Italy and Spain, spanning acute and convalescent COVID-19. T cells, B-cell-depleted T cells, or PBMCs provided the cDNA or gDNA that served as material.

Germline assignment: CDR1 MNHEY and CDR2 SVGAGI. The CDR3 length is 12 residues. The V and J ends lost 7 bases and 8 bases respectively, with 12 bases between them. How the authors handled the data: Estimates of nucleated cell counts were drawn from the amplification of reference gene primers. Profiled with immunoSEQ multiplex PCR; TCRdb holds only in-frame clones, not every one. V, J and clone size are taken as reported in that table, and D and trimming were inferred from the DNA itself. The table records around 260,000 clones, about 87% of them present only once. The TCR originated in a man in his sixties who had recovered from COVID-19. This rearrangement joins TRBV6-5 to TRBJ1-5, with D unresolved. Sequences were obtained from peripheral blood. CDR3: CASTRTPEPQHF. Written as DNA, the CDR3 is TGTGCCAGCACCAGGACTCCCGAGCCCCAGCATTTT.